These 10 T cell receptor beta chains originate from one sample sequenced in a study of cytomegalovirus exposure and HLA in healthy donors. Primers: 60 Vbeta forward and 13 Jbeta reverse. Using immunoSEQ multiplex PCR, the repertoire was profiled, and TCRdb retains in-frame clones only, with some absent. The data show roughly 77,000 clones, over 9.5% seen once. Specimen: PBMCs. These receptors were taken from a man between 60 and 75 years old in good health and CMV-seropositive.

V usage is TRBV2 and J usage is TRBJ1-2; 7 bases line up with TRBD1. Losses at the gene ends were 3 bases for V and 4 bases for J; bases not matched to a gene: 2. The CDR3 is made up of 13 amino acids. CDR1 and CDR2 from the germline V gene are SNHLY and FYNNEI. The CDR3 loop reads CASSERGLYGYTF. DNA for the CDR3: TGTGCCAGCAGTGAGAGGGGGCTCTATGGCTACACCTTC.

This clone appeared a few times. The junction shows a germline mismatch at one end, possibly a read error. The J gene is TRBJ2-7, the V gene TRBV7-7, with D uncertain. Germline assignment: CDR1 SSHAT and CDR2 FNYEAQ (reference sequence). This CDR3 contains 16 residues. This CDR3 reads CASRLTVRVTLYEQYF. The CDR3 DNA is TGTGCTAGCAGACTGACCGTCCGGGTAACCCTCTACGAGCAGTACTTC.

The chain carries TRBV21-1 and TRBJ2-7; the D call TRBD2 from the table was never checked on the DNA. TRBV21-1 is a documented pseudogene. The CDR3 runs 16 residues. DNA of the CDR3: TGTGCCAGCAGCAAAGGTACGGGTTTGGTGGGCTACGAGCAGTACTTC. Translated: CASSKGTGLVGYEQYF.

A few counts support this clone. The chain combines TRBV10-1 with TRBJ2-1, with 8 bases aligning to TRBD1. V lost 5 bases to trimming and J lost 8 bases; unmatched junction nucleotides: 8. Germline assignment: CDR1 WNHNN and CDR2 SYGVQD (reference sequence). CDR3 length: 14 residues. The CDR3 coding sequence is TGCGCCAGCAGTCGAACCAACAGGGGGGATGAGCAGTTCTTC. Amino acids: CASSRTNRGDEQFF.

This clone was observed a few times. The gene calls are TRBV5-1 and TRBJ2-3, with 10 bases aligning to TRBD2. Unmatched junction bases numbered 2, after V lost 2 bases and J lost 2 bases. This CDR3 has 15 amino acids. Germline loops: CDR1 SGHRS, CDR2 YFSETQ. The CDR3 reads CASSLAGGITDTQYF. The CDR3 DNA reads TGCGCCAGCAGCTTAGCGGGGGGGATCACAGATACGCAGTATTTT.

In its sample, this clone was seen a few times. This chain links TRBV4-1 with TRBJ1-1, with TRBD1 matching 9 bases. V shed 0 bases and J 6 bases; nucleotides not matched to a gene: 5. Germline loops: CDR1 MGHRA, CDR2 YSYEKL. CDR3 size: 15 residues. The CDR3 bases are TGCGCCAGCAGCCAAGAAAACAGGGGGCACGCTGAAGCTTTCTTT. Its translation is CASSQENRGHAEAFF.

V is TRBV19 and J is TRBJ2-7, with no clear D. Deletions cut 1 base from V and 4 bases from J, with 8 bases between. CDR1 LNHDA and CDR2 SQIVND come from the germline V gene (reference sequence). There are 13 residues in the CDR3. The chain's CDR3 is CASSIAAEYEQYF. The CDR3 DNA follows: TGTGCCAGTAGTATAGCGGCGGAGTACGAGCAGTACTTC. Supplemented by reference TRBV19 and TRBJ2-7, the full variable domain reads DGGITQSPKYLFRKEGQNVTLSCEQNLNHDAMYWYRQDPGQGLRLIYYSQIVNDFQKGDIAEGYSVSREKKESFPLTVTSAQKNPTAFYLCASSIAAEYEQYFGPGTRLTVT.

The V and J genes are TRBV7-9 and TRBJ1-1; 8 bases align to TRBD1. CDR1 and CDR2 (germline): SEHNR, FQNEAQ (reference sequence). After removal of 6 bases from V and 8 bases from J, the junction contained 8 bases not matched to a gene. This CDR3 spans 13 amino acids. The CDR3 DNA sequence: TGTGCCAGCAGTCCAGGGGGCCCCCCCGAAGCTTTCTTT. It encodes CASSPGGPPEAFF.

CDR3 sequence: CASSVGGRDSGNTIYF. In nucleotides, the CDR3 is TGTGCCAGCAGCGTAGGAGGGAGGGACTCTGGAAACACCATATATTTT. This chain joins TRBV9 and TRBJ1-3; D not resolved. CDR1 is SGDLS and CDR2 is YYNGEE in the germline V gene. There are 16 residues in the CDR3. Trimming removed 0 bases at V and 0 bases at J, with 10 bases between.

The CDR3 DNA reads as TGTGCCACCACAGGGGGCCTAAATTCACCCCTCCACTTT. This gives the protein CATTGGLNSPLHF. The J gene is TRBJ1-6, the V gene TRBV6-1; 9 bases agree with TRBD1. The CDR3 runs 13 residues. J was trimmed by 7 bases and V by 10 bases; bases with no gene match: 5. Germline V CDR1 and CDR2: MNHNS, SASEGT.